The sequence of this T cell receptor (beta chain) was determined in a study of T cell responses to AZD1222 COVID-19 vaccine. Background on the study: Whether given at about 4 or about 12 weeks, second doses were pooled. General study points: Only a handful of people who got AZD1222 tested seropositive at baseline. Unmutated variant regions are reportedly the target of nearly half of TCRs that are spike-specific. An increase in Spike-specific TCR breadth and depth was observed after two AZD1222 doses.

Method: immunoSEQ multiplex PCR; TCRdb's copy keeps in-frame clones and lacks some. The sample carries approximately 74,000 clones, 86% recorded once. Turning to this clone: Its target is unknown.

The CDR3 is 15 residues long. Germline V lookup: CDR1 SGHTA, CDR2 FQGNSA. V shed 1 base and J 4 bases; nucleotides not matched to a gene: 4. The specimen comprised peripheral blood, sampled on day 0 of AZD1222 vaccination. The origin of this receptor is an adult in good health. The chain has TRBV7-2 and TRBJ1-5; 7 bases are shared with TRBD1. In nucleotides, the CDR3 is TGTGCCAGCAGCTTAGGACAGGGACAAAATCAGCCCCAGCATTTT. Translation: CASSLGQGQNQPQHF.